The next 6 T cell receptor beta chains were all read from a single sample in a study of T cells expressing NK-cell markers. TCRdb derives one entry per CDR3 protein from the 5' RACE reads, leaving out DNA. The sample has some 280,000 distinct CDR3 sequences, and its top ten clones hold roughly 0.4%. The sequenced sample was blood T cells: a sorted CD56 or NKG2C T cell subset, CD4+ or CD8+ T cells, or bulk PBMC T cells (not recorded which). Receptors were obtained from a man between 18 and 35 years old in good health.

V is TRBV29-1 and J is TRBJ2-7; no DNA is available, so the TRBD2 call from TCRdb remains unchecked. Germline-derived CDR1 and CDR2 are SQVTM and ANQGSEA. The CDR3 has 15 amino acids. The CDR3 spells CSVAHLTSVSYEQYF.

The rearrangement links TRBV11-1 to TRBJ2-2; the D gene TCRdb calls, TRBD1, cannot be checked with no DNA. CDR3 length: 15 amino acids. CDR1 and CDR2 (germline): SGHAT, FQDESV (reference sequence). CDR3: CASSSTGDRAGELFF. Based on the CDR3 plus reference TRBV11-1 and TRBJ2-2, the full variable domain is EAEVAQSPRYKITEKSQAVAFWCDPISGHATLYWYRQILGQGPELLVQFQDESVVDDSQLPKDRFSAERLKGVDSTLKIQPAELGDSAMYLCASSSTGDRAGELFFGEGSRLTVL.

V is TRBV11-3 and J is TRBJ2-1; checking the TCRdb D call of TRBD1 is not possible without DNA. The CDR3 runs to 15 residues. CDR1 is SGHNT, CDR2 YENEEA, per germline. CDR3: CASSSMMGRANEQFF.

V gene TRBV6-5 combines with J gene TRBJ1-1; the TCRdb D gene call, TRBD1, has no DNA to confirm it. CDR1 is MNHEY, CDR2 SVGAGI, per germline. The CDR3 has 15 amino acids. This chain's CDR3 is CASSYARGRNTEAFF.

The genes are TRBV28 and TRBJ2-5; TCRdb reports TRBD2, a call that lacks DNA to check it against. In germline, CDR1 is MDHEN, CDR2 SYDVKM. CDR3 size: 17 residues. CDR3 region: CASKGLSAGTAVGTQYF.

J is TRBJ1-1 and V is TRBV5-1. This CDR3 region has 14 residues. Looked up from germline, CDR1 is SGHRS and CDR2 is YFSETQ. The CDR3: CASSRRDADTEAFF.